Here is one T cell receptor (beta chain) with its context. This CDR3 is built from 15 residues. The germline V gene has CDR1 SGHTA and CDR2 FQGNSA. J was trimmed by 3 bases and V by 3 bases; bases with no gene match: 6. The sample originates from a study of blood T cell repertoires in COVID-19. The overall study: Acute-phase and convalescent COVID-19 samples originated in the United States, Italy and Spain.

Original analysis: Estimates of nucleated cell counts were drawn from the amplification of reference gene primers. Only in-frame clones appear in the TCRdb table, and some are missing; sequencing was by immunoSEQ multiplex PCR. V and J calls and clone size are those listed in that table; D and trimming were worked out from the DNA. This table holds 400,000 or so clones, around 87% found once. V usage is TRBV7-2 and J usage is TRBJ2-7; 9 nucleotides match TRBD2. What was sequenced was peripheral blood. The receptor's source is a human donor in a cohort sampled during active COVID-19. The CDR3 DNA reads as TGTGCCAGCAGCTTTAGCCTAGCGGGGAACTACGAGCAGTACTTC. It yields the protein CASSFSLAGNYEQYF.